The 21 T cell receptor beta chains reported below all come from one sample, sequenced in a study of CD8+CD57+ T cells in acquired aplastic anemia. Genomic DNA was employed as the template in profiling TCR beta VDJ and CDR3. TCRdb reanalysed the reads using MiXCR and keeps one entry per CDR3 protein. The table records 150,000 to 180,000 distinct CDR3 sequences, about 52% of them present only once. Patients chosen for sequencing had shown CD8+CD57+ cell expansion by flow cytometry. Sequenced: sorted CD4+, CD8+, or CD8+CD57+ T cells (not recorded which) from PBMCs. Every receptor here comes from a human donor with aplastic anemia.

The chain combines TRBV19 with TRBJ1-6, with D tentatively TRBD1 (5 bases). CDR1 is LNHDA and CDR2 is SQIVND in the germline V gene (reference sequence). The germline V and J ends were trimmed by 3 bases and 8 bases, with 11 bases remaining between them. The CDR3 is 14 residues long. CDR3 coding DNA: TGTGCCAGTAGTATGGGAGGGGTTGATTCACCCCTCCACTTT. Translation: CASSMGGVDSPLHF.

The chain recombines TRBV7-2 with TRBJ2-3; no reliable D call. The V end lost 5 bases, the J end lost 0 bases, and 6 bases lay between the germline ends. Germline lookup yields CDR1 SGHTA and CDR2 FQGNSA. The CDR3 runs to 13 residues. CDR3 coding DNA: TGTGCCAGCAGCCGGAAGAGCACAGATACGCAGTATTTT. This gives the protein CASSRKSTDTQYF.

This clonotype was counted ten times or more. The chain is built from TRBV11-1 and TRBJ1-3; perhaps TRBD1 as D (6 bases). The germline V and J ends were trimmed by 1 base and 1 base, with 14 bases remaining between them. Per the germline V gene, CDR1 is SGHAT and CDR2 is FQDESV (reference sequence). This CDR3 is built from 17 residues. CDR3 nucleotides: TGTGCCAGCAGCTTAGGTTTTGGGGGCGCGTCTGGAAACACCATATATTTT. Protein: CASSLGFGGASGNTIYF.

The V and J genes are TRBV20-1 and TRBJ2-1, with 11 bases matching TRBD1. The CDR3 loop spans 15 amino acids. V lost 3 bases to trimming and J lost 5 bases; unmatched junction nucleotides: 6. CDR1 is DFQATT, CDR2 SNEGSKA, per germline (reference sequence). CDR3 nucleotide sequence: TGCAGTGCTAGGGGACAGGGGGGGGACCACAATGAGCAGTTCTTC. This gives the protein CSARGQGGDHNEQFF.

V is TRBV11-2 and J is TRBJ2-2, with unresolved D. V was pared by 5 bases and J by 2 bases, with 15 bases between. Per germline, CDR1 SGHAT and CDR2 FQNNGV. The CDR3 spans 16 residues. Here the CDR3 DNA reads TGTGCCAGCAGCAACCACCCGACAATTAACACCGGGGAGCTGTTTTTT. Translated: CASSNHPTINTGELFF.

The J gene is TRBJ1-6, the V gene TRBV2; D is possibly TRBD1 (5 bases). V lost 4 bases to trimming and J lost 9 bases, with 10 bases between them. The CDR3 totals 13 residues. Per the germline V gene, CDR1 is SNHLY and CDR2 is FYNNEI. Written as DNA, the CDR3 is TGTGCCAGCAGTGGGCCAGGGTCTTCACCCCTCCACTTT. It translates to CASSGPGSSPLHF.

In its sample, this clonotype was seen many times. This chain links TRBV11-1 with TRBJ1-1; 7 nucleotides align to TRBD1. The germline CDR1 and CDR2 sequences are SGHAT and FQDESV (reference sequence). The CDR3 spans 16 residues. Unmatched junction bases numbered 7, after V lost 1 base and J lost 2 bases. This CDR3 is CASSLDPGQLNTEAFF. The CDR3 nucleotides read TGTGCCAGCAGCTTAGATCCGGGACAGTTAAACACTGAAGCTTTCTTT.

The rearrangement uses TRBV11-2 and TRBJ2-2; TRBD2 matches at 13 bases. The V and J ends lost 4 bases and 4 bases, in that order; junction bases with no gene match: 0. Germline assignment: CDR1 SGHAT and CDR2 FQNNGV. This CDR3 is 15 amino acids long. Here the CDR3 DNA reads TGTGCCAGCAGCTGGACTAGCGGGAGCACCGGGGAGCTGTTTTTT. Protein sequence: CASSWTSGSTGELFF.

This clonotype was seen at least ten times. The chain couples TRBV13 to TRBJ2-5; D may be TRBD1 (6 bases). The CDR3 is made up of 13 amino acids. Germline CDR1 reads PRHDT; CDR2 reads FYEKMQ (reference sequence). Trimming shortened V by 5 bases and J by 5 bases, and 12 bases separated the two germline ends. The CDR3 nucleotides are TGTGCCAGCAGCCCTCAGGGGCGGGAGACCCAGTACTTC. This encodes CASSPQGRETQYF.

As for this clonotype: No conserved phenylalanine or tryptophan ends this CDR3, so it is likely a read error. The DNA is left out, because the CDR3 cannot be placed on it with certainty; the CDR3 is given as TCRdb lists it. V is TRBV9 and J is TRBJ2-3; the D call in the table, TRBD1, was not verified against the DNA. Including both end residues, the CDR3 is 12 amino acids long. The V gene's germline CDR1 is SGDLS and CDR2 YYNGEE. The CDR3 here is CASRGHTSRSSL.

This clonotype was seen a single time. One end of the junction does not line up with germline, which may come from a read error. The chain has TRBV24-1 and TRBJ2-2, with D unresolved. The CDR3 runs 13 residues. In germline, CDR1 is KGHDR, CDR2 SFDVKD. CDR3 residues: CATNDWNTGELFF. CDR3 DNA sequence: TGTGCCACCAATGATTGGAACACCGGGGAGCTGTTTTTT.

The chain uses TRBV20-1 and TRBJ2-7; 10 nucleotides agree with TRBD2. Germline V gene lookup returns CDR1 DFQATT and CDR2 SNEGSKA (reference sequence). CDR3 size: 15 residues. J lost 1 base, V lost 3 bases, and 6 bases had no gene match. The CDR3 reads CSARLETSGSYEQYF. The DNA for the CDR3 is TGCAGTGCTAGGCTCGAGACTAGCGGGTCCTACGAGCAGTACTTC.

The chain combines TRBV24-1 with TRBJ2-2, with 7 bases lining up with TRBD1. This CDR3 has 13 amino acids. In germline, CDR1 is KGHDR, CDR2 SFDVKD. The V gene end was trimmed by 6 bases and the J gene end by 8 bases; junction bases not matched to a gene: 5. The CDR3 region is CATSLQGLGELFF. The CDR3 DNA sequence: TGTGCCACCAGTCTACAGGGGTTGGGGGAGCTGTTTTTT.

This clonotype was counted only a few times. A read error may be the cause here, since a much bigger clone is one base away. The chain links TRBV11-1 to TRBJ2-1, with 8 nucleotides matching TRBD2. This CDR3 is built from 15 residues. Germline CDR1 reads SGHAT; CDR2 reads FQDESV (reference sequence). The V segment lost 5 bases and the J segment 5 bases; nucleotides outside the gene matches: 8. The CDR3 spells CASSHGGGPDNEQFF. The CDR3 region has the DNA TGTGCCAGCAGCCACGGCGGGGGGCCTGACAATGAGCAGTTCTTC.

This clonotype came up many times. The rearrangement links TRBV5-1 to TRBJ2-1; D not resolved. The CDR3 is made up of 12 amino acids. The germline CDR1 and CDR2 sequences are SGHRS and YFSETQ. The germline V and J ends were trimmed by 4 bases and 3 bases, with 5 bases remaining between them. CDR3: CASSADYNEQFF. DNA of the CDR3: TGCGCCAGCAGCGCGGACTACAATGAGCAGTTCTTC.

This clonotype was counted many times. The V and J genes are TRBV9 and TRBJ1-6; maybe TRBD1 (5 bases). The CDR3 has 15 amino acids. In germline, CDR1 is SGDLS, CDR2 YYNGEE. Deletions cut 0 bases from V and 7 bases from J, with 11 bases between. The CDR3 region has the DNA TGTGCCAGCAGCGTAGAAGGGGCGGAGAATTCACCCCTCCACTTT. This translates into CASSVEGAENSPLHF.

The table lists this clonotype with many counts. The V gene is TRBV7-9, the J gene TRBJ1-2, with 8 bases that match TRBD1. This CDR3 has 14 residues. V trimming: 5 bases; J trimming: 8 bases; junction bases outside the gene matches: 10. CDR1 and CDR2 (germline): SEHNR, FQNEAQ (reference sequence). CDR3 amino acids: CASSPGQGRKGYTF. The CDR3 coding sequence is TGTGCCAGCAGCCCAGGACAGGGAAGGAAAGGCTACACCTTC.

The chain combines TRBV5-6 with TRBJ2-7; D is unclear. Trimming cost V 0 bases and J 3 bases, with 10 bases left between them. Germline loops: CDR1 SGHDT, CDR2 YYEEEE. This CDR3 spans 14 amino acids. CDR3 in DNA: TGTGCCAGCAGCTTGGGGACCTGGGGCTACGAGCAGTACTTC. This codes for CASSLGTWGYEQYF. Full variable domain (rest looked up from reference TRBV5-6 and TRBJ2-7): DAGVTQSPTHLIKTRGQQVTLRCSPKSGHDTVSWYQQALGQGPQFIFQYYEEEERQRGNFPDRFSGHQFPNYSSELNVNALLLGDSALYLCASSLGTWGYEQYFGPGTRLTVT.

This clonotype was counted many times. This chain joins TRBV9 and TRBJ1-3; 7 nucleotides agree with TRBD1. The J segment lost 0 bases and the V segment lost 5 bases, leaving 11 bases of the junction unmatched. CDR3 length: 17 residues. Germline assignment: CDR1 SGDLS and CDR2 YYNGEE. CDR3 residues: CASRSTGEDFSGNTIYF. The CDR3 nucleotides read TGTGCCAGCAGGTCAACAGGGGAGGATTTCTCTGGAAACACCATATATTTT.

This clonotype appeared a single time. J is TRBJ2-2 and V is TRBV20-1; the D call may be TRBD1 or TRBD2 (5 bases each). Germline V lookup: CDR1 DFQATT, CDR2 SNEGSKA (reference sequence). Trimming cost V 5 bases and J 3 bases, with 13 bases left between them. The CDR3 runs to 14 residues. The CDR3 is CSALLGPHTGELFF. The CDR3 DNA follows: TGCAGTGCTCTCCTGGGACCGCACACCGGGGAGCTGTTTTTT.

The V gene is TRBV6-2 or TRBV6-3, the J gene TRBJ2-1; TRBD1 is a possible D gene (6 bases). V lost 3 bases, J lost 9 bases, and 12 bases lay in between. The CDR3 loop spans 13 amino acids. CDR1 is MNHEY and CDR2 is SVGEGT in the germline V gene. The CDR3 sequence is CASSYLSRGEQFF. CDR3 DNA: TGTGCCAGCAGTTATTTGTCCAGGGGTGAGCAGTTCTTC.